Given below is one T cell receptor beta chain in context. The antigen remains undetermined. The CDR3 runs 15 residues. V lost 8 bases, J lost 2 bases, and 6 bases stayed unmatched. The germline CDR1 and CDR2 sequences are LNHDA and SQIVND (reference sequence). This record belongs to a study of OX40 agonist ivuxolimab in advanced cancers. On the study more broadly: Dose-escalation patients had hepatocellular carcinoma, melanoma, renal cell or head and neck cancer.

Study findings and constraints: On average, CD8+ T cells showed a greater number of expanded clones than CD4+.

Profiled with immunoSEQ multiplex PCR; TCRdb holds only in-frame clones, not every one. The sample includes 70,000 to 90,000 clones, around nine tenths of them seen just once. The sample consisted of CD4+ or CD8+ T cells sorted from blood, taken in a trial of the OX40 agonist ivuxolimab. The origin of this receptor is an adult with an advanced solid tumor such as melanoma, head and neck, liver or kidney cancer. The chain has TRBV19 and TRBJ1-4, with TRBD1 matching over 9 bases. The CDR3 loop is CASGQQGATNEKLFF. Written as DNA, the CDR3 is TGTGCCAGTGGACAACAGGGGGCGACTAATGAAAAACTGTTTTTT.